One sample yielded the 25 T cell receptor beta chains listed below, sequenced in a study of glioma-infiltrating T cells after dendritic cell vaccination. Indicated time point: after dendritic cell vaccination, including at tumor progression/relapse. Sequencing used immunoSEQ multiplex PCR; TCRdb keeps in-frame clones, though not all of them. The data hold about 100,000 clones, with 80% observed a single time. The sequenced sample was blood, obtained after dendritic cell vaccination. The receptors here all came from a human donor with glioblastoma.

This clone was seen only a few times. This rearrangement joins TRBV10-1 to TRBJ1-5; D is ambiguous. This CDR3 is built from 13 residues. In germline, CDR1 is WNHNN, CDR2 SYGVQD (reference sequence). Deletions cut 6 bases from V and 6 bases from J, with 12 bases between. This CDR3 is CASSRGEGQPQHF. CDR3 in DNA: TGCGCCAGCAGCCGGGGAGAGGGTCAGCCCCAGCATTTT.

The rearrangement links TRBV21-1 to TRBJ1-1. TRBV21-1 is flagged as a pseudogene. The CDR3 has 14 amino acids. The CDR3 loop is CASSLRTGNTEAFF. The CDR3 region has the DNA TGTGCCAGCAGCCTTCGGACGGGAAACACTGAAGCTTTCTTT.

The chain couples TRBV5-5 to TRBJ2-7; D may be TRBD1 (6 bases). CDR3 length equals 15 residues. V was shortened by 4 bases and J by 2 bases, with 16 bases between the two germline ends. Germline V CDR1 and CDR2: SGHKS, YYEKEE (reference sequence). The CDR3: CASSLTGTSTYEQYF. The CDR3 DNA reads TGTGCCAGCAGCCTTACCGGGACATCGACCTACGAGCAGTACTTC.

The chain couples TRBV9 to TRBJ1-1; D uncertain. The CDR3 length is 14 residues. V dropped 3 bases and J dropped 1 base, with 10 bases sitting between them. The germline V gene has CDR1 SGDLS and CDR2 YYNGEE. The CDR3 reads CASSANPGNTEAFF. Here the CDR3 DNA reads TGTGCCAGCAGCGCCAATCCCGGGAACACTGAAGCTTTCTTT.

Written as DNA, the CDR3 is TGTGCCAGTAGTATAGCACAGGTCACAGATACGCAGTATTTT. It codes for CASSIAQVTDTQYF. This sequence joins TRBV19 and TRBJ2-3; D perhaps matches TRBD1 (5 bases). Trimming took off 1 base at V and 2 bases at J, with 7 bases between the two ends. This CDR3 is built from 14 residues. Germline V gene sequence: CDR1 LNHDA, CDR2 SQIVND (reference sequence).

This chain links TRBV10-1 with TRBJ2-3; unclear D gene. This CDR3 is built from 15 residues. The V and J ends lost 2 bases and 1 base respectively, with 10 bases between them. Germline CDR1 WNHNN, CDR2 SYGVQD (reference sequence). As DNA, the CDR3 is TGCGCCAGCAGTGAGAGTAGCTCTCGCACAGATACGCAGTATTTT. This encodes CASSESSSRTDTQYF.

This clone was recorded a few times. The chain uses TRBV7-3 and TRBJ1-2; the D gene is possibly TRBD1 (6 bases). Trimming cost V 5 bases and J 4 bases, with 14 bases left between them. The CDR3 covers 14 residues. Germline lookup yields CDR1 SGHTA and CDR2 FQGTGA. DNA of the CDR3: TGTGCCAGCAGCCCCGGACAGACCTTCTATGGCTACACCTTC. It codes for CASSPGQTFYGYTF.

About this clone: The junction differs from germline at one of its ends, possibly a read error. V gene TRBV7-9 combines with J gene TRBJ1-2, with D possibly matching TRBD1 (6 bases). Germline values: CDR1 SEHNR, CDR2 FQNEAQ (reference sequence). There are 16 residues in the CDR3. CDR3 protein: CASSPADRYKGDGYIF. CDR3 nucleotides: TGTGCCAGCAGCCCAGCGGACAGATATAAGGGGGATGGCTACATCTTC.

V gene TRBV19 combines with J gene TRBJ2-5, with D possibly TRBD1 on 5 matching bases. V was shortened by 5 bases and J by 7 bases, with 23 bases between the two germline ends. The CDR3 extends over 16 amino acids. Per the germline V gene, CDR1 is LNHDA and CDR2 is SQIVND (reference sequence). CDR3 sequence: CASSPWKTDRRGTQYF. The CDR3 region has the DNA TGTGCCAGTAGTCCCTGGAAGACAGACCGACGCGGGACCCAGTACTTC.

J is TRBJ2-5 and V is TRBV5-1; 11 bases agree with TRBD2. The length of the CDR3 is 17 residues. Germline lookup yields CDR1 SGHRS and CDR2 YFSETQ. V lost 4 bases to trimming and J lost 5 bases; unmatched junction nucleotides: 13. CDR3 bases: TGCGCCAGCAGCCCGGTCTTCCTAGCGGGGGGCGGGGAGACCCAGTACTTC. Translation: CASSPVFLAGGGETQYF.

The rearrangement links TRBV19 to TRBJ1-2; TRBD1 matches at 8 bases. The length of the CDR3 is 16 residues. Germline CDR1 and CDR2: LNHDA and SQIVND (reference sequence). V shed 3 bases and J 5 bases; nucleotides not matched to a gene: 11. CDR3 in DNA: TGTGCCAGTAGTATTCTCAGAGGACAGGGACGGTATGGCTACACCTTC. It yields the protein CASSILRGQGRYGYTF.

This sequence joins TRBV6-6 and TRBJ2-7; 7 positions match TRBD2. The CDR3 has 15 residues. The germline gives CDR1 MNHNY, CDR2 SVGAGI (reference sequence). Losses at the gene ends were 7 bases for V and 1 base for J; bases not matched to a gene: 10. DNA of the CDR3: TGTGCCAGCATGTCCCGCGGGAGCGGATCCTACGAGCAGTACTTC. Translating gives CASMSRGSGSYEQYF.

The J gene is TRBJ2-4, the V gene TRBV7-4; 9 bases fit TRBD2. Germline V gene sequence: CDR1 SGHVT, CDR2 SQSDAQ. Trimming removed 4 bases from V and 0 bases from J; junction bases left unmatched: 13. The CDR3 contains 19 residues. CDR3 nucleotide sequence: TGTGCCAGCAGCTCTCCCCGTGCTAGCGGGAACCTAGCCAAAAACATTCAGTACTTC. This gives the protein CASSSPRASGNLAKNIQYF. Filled out from reference TRBV7-4 and TRBJ2-4, the complete variable domain reads GAGVSQSPRYKVAKRGRDVALRCDSISGHVTLYWYRQTLGQGSEVLTYSQSDAQRDKSGRPSGRFSAERPERSVSTLKIQRTEQGDSAVYLCASSSPRASGNLAKNIQYFGAGTRLSVL.

CDR3 nucleotide sequence: TGTGCCAGCAGCTTGGACTTTATGGGGGGGGCTTTCTTT. This encodes CASSLDFMGGAFF. The rearrangement joins TRBV5-4 to TRBJ1-1, with D perhaps matching TRBD1 (5 bases). Trimming shortened V by 0 bases and J by 11 bases, and 14 bases separated the two germline ends. The germline V gene encodes CDR1 SGHNT and CDR2 YYREEE (reference sequence). This CDR3 is 13 amino acids long.

This clone was recorded only once. The chain carries TRBV30 and TRBJ1-5; TRBD1 matches at 11 bases. This CDR3 is built from 14 residues. Germline assignment: CDR1 GTSNPN and CDR2 SVGIG (reference sequence). Germline trimming cut 3 bases from V and 5 bases from J; bases unmatched to any gene: 3. The CDR3 coding sequence is TGTGCCTGGAGCACGGGACAGGGGGATCAGCCCCAGCATTTT. Translated, it gives CAWSTGQGDQPQHF.

This clone was counted a single time. The chain is built from TRBV5-5 and TRBJ1-1; TRBD1 might be the D (6 bases). The germline V gene encodes CDR1 SGHKS and CDR2 YYEKEE (reference sequence). V lost 5 bases and J 3 bases, leaving 20 bases between the germline ends. This CDR3 is built from 16 residues. The CDR3 loop reads CASSRPGHRRDTEAFF. CDR3 nucleotides: TGTGCCAGCAGTCGACCGGGACATCGAAGGGACACTGAAGCTTTCTTT.

The CDR3 is CASSLPGGNEQFF. In DNA form, the CDR3 reads TGTGCCAGCAGCCTGCCTGGAGGGAATGAGCAGTTCTTC. V is TRBV27 and J is TRBJ2-1, with a possible D match to TRBD2 (6 bases). Germline CDR1 reads MNHEY; CDR2 reads SMNVEV (reference sequence). The CDR3 is made up of 13 amino acids. V dropped 6 bases and J dropped 7 bases, with 13 bases sitting between them.

Only a few counts were recorded for this clone. The chain has TRBV2 and TRBJ1-1; 8 bases align to TRBD1. V gave up 4 bases and J gave up 1 base; unmatched junction bases: 8. Per the germline V gene, CDR1 is SNHLY and CDR2 is FYNNEI. This CDR3 is 16 amino acids long. The CDR3 DNA is TGTGCCAGCAGTGCAGGGGGCCCACCGAAGAACACTGAAGCTTTCTTT. Its translation: CASSAGGPPKNTEAFF.

This chain links TRBV9 with TRBJ2-2; D not resolved. CDR3 length: 14 residues. Germline V CDR1 and CDR2: SGDLS, YYNGEE. Trimming removed 1 base from V and 6 bases from J, with 10 bases in between. The CDR3 spells CASSVLRSAGELFF. The CDR3 nucleotides are TGTGCCAGCAGCGTACTTAGAAGCGCCGGGGAGCTGTTTTTT.

V gene TRBV11-2 combines with J gene TRBJ1-2; D is unresolved. From germline, CDR1 is SGHAT and CDR2 FQNNGV. V was cut by 1 base and J by 9 bases, with 9 bases left in between. The CDR3 length is 12 residues. The CDR3 nucleotides read TGTGCCAGCAGCTTAGGAGGGAGAAGCTACACCTTC. Encoded protein: CASSLGGRSYTF.

Here the CDR3 reads CASRVGTGLLEQYF. CDR3 coding DNA: TGTGCCAGCAGGGTCGGAACAGGTCTGCTCGAGCAGTACTTC. The J gene is TRBJ2-7, the V gene TRBV6-1, with a possible D match to TRBD1 (5 bases). The V gene's germline CDR1 is MNHNS and CDR2 SASEGT. V was cut by 6 bases and J by 6 bases, with 18 bases left in between. CDR3 length: 14 residues.

V and J are TRBV5-6 and TRBJ2-7, with 11 bases identical to TRBD2. The V gene's germline CDR1 is SGHDT and CDR2 YYEEEE. J was trimmed by 5 bases and V by 3 bases; bases with no gene match: 10. The CDR3 extends over 16 amino acids. CDR3 protein: CASSWLTSGKSNEQYF. The CDR3, as DNA: TGTGCCAGCAGCTGGTTGACTAGCGGGAAATCCAACGAGCAGTACTTC.

DNA of the CDR3: TGCGCCAGCAGCCCAACTAGCTCTGGGGCCAACGTCCTGACTTTC. Translated, it gives CASSPTSSGANVLTF. The V call is TRBV5-1, the J call TRBJ2-6; TRBD2 is a possible D gene (5 bases). This CDR3 has 15 amino acids. Germline CDR1 SGHRS, CDR2 YFSETQ. V lost 4 bases and J lost 0, with 8 bases in between.

There are a few counts of this clone. In DNA, the CDR3 is TGTGCCAGCAGCTCCGGTCGGAAGGGGCAGCCCCAGCATTTT. Its protein is CASSSGRKGQPQHF. The rearrangement joins TRBV5-6 to TRBJ1-5; maybe TRBD1 (5 bases). Per the germline V gene, CDR1 is SGHDT and CDR2 is YYEEEE. The ends were cut back, 3 bases at V and 7 bases at J, with 14 bases in the middle. The CDR3 length is 14 residues.

This chain connects TRBV30 to TRBJ2-3; tentative D call: TRBD2 (6 bases). The V and J ends lost 7 bases and 11 bases respectively, with 16 bases between them. This CDR3 is built from 11 residues. Germline V gene data show CDR1 as GTSNPN and CDR2 as SVGIG (reference sequence). As DNA, the CDR3 is TGTGCCTCCGCGTTCGGGGGAGGGCAGTATTTT. Its protein product is CASAFGGGQYF.